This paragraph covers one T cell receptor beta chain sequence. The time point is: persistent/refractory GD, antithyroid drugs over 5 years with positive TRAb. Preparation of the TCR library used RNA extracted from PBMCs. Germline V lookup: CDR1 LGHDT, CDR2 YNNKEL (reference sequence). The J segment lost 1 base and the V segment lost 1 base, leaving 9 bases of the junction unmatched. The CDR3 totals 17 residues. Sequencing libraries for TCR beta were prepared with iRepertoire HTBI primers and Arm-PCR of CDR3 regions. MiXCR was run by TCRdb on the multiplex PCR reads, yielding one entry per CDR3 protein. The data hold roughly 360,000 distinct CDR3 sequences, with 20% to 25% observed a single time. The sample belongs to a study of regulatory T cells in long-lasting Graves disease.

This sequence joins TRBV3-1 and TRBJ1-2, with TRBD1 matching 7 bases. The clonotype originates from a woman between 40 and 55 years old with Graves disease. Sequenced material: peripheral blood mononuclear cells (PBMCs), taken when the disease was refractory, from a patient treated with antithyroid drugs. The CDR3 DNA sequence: TGTGCCAGCAGCCAAGGGAGGGCGACAGGGCATAACTATGGCTACACCTTC. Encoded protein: CASSQGRATGHNYGYTF.